A selection of T cell receptor beta chains follows, all from one sample in a study of OX40 agonist ivuxolimab in advanced cancers. Sequencing was performed with immunoSEQ multiplex PCR; in TCRdb, only in-frame clones are kept and a portion is missing. Here the sample spans approximately 60,000 clones, roughly 89% being singletons. Material: CD4+ or CD8+ T cells sorted from blood, obtained in a trial of the OX40 agonist ivuxolimab. These receptors came from an adult with an advanced solid tumor such as melanoma, head and neck, liver or kidney cancer. CDR3s include the opening cysteine and the closing phenylalanine or tryptophan. Fields, in order: J gene, V gene, clone size, D gene, CDR3 protein, CDR3 DNA. D genes are given only for firm matches. The size entry is marked missing in some rows and otherwise reads once, few, many or a size class.

J gene: TRBJ2-7
V gene: TRBV4-3
clone size: few
D gene: TRBD1
CDR3 protein: CASSQDHRGSYEQYF
CDR3 DNA: TGCGCCAGCAGCCAAGATCACAGGGGCTCCTACGAGCAGTACTTC

J gene: TRBJ1-4
V gene: TRBV28
clone size: NA
D gene: NA
CDR3 protein: CASTSDEKLFF
CDR3 DNA: TGTGCCAGCACCTCCGATGAAAAACTGTTTTTT

J gene: TRBJ2-2
V gene: TRBV10-3
clone size: NA
D gene: NA
CDR3 protein: CAISEVQRSNTGELFF
CDR3 DNA: TGTGCCATCAGTGAGGTCCAGCGCTCGAACACCGGGGAGCTGTTTTTT

J gene: TRBJ1-3
V gene: TRBV5-6
clone size: NA
D gene: NA
CDR3 protein: CASSFLGPSSGNTIYF
CDR3 DNA: TGTGCCAGCAGCTTCTTAGGACCGAGCTCTGGAAACACCATATATTTT

J gene: TRBJ1-5
V gene: TRBV27
clone size: NA
D gene: NA
CDR3 protein: CASALRGDRHQPQHF
CDR3 DNA: TGTGCCAGCGCTTTAAGAGGGGACCGCCATCAGCCCCAGCATTTT

J gene: TRBJ1-5
V gene: TRBV12-5
clone size: NA
D gene: NA
CDR3 protein: CASGLAQEGDQPQHF
CDR3 DNA: TGTGCTAGTGGTTTGGCGCAGGAAGGGGATCAGCCCCAGCATTTT

J gene: TRBJ1-5
V gene: TRBV28
clone size: NA
D gene: TRBD1
CDR3 protein: CASSGTQGALGQPQHF
CDR3 DNA: TGTGCCAGCAGTGGGACACAGGGGGCGCTTGGGCAGCCCCAGCATTTT

J gene: TRBJ2-3
V gene: TRBV19
clone size: NA
D gene: TRBD2
CDR3 protein: CASSPIFSGRTDTQYF
CDR3 DNA: TGTGCCAGTAGTCCGATATTTAGCGGGAGGACAGATACGCAGTATTTT

J gene: TRBJ1-1
V gene: TRBV5-1
clone size: NA
D gene: NA
CDR3 protein: CASRVGSYRDGTEAFF
CDR3 DNA: TGCGCCAGCAGAGTTGGGAGTTACAGGGATGGCACTGAAGCTTTCTTT

J gene: TRBJ2-1
V gene: TRBV5-1
clone size: NA
D gene: TRBD1
CDR3 protein: CASSTQGASYNEQFF
CDR3 DNA: TGCGCCAGCAGCACACAGGGGGCTTCCTACAATGAGCAGTTCTTC

J gene: TRBJ2-1
V gene: TRBV11-2
clone size: NA
D gene: NA
CDR3 protein: CASSWGYVNEQFF
CDR3 DNA: TGTGCCAGCAGCTGGGGCTACGTCAATGAGCAGTTCTTC

J gene: TRBJ1-3
V gene: TRBV28
clone size: NA
D gene: NA
CDR3 protein: CASSLLLASSGNTIYF
CDR3 DNA: TGTGCCAGCAGTCTCCTTTTGGCCAGCTCTGGAAACACCATATATTTT

J gene: TRBJ2-3
V gene: TRBV5-1
clone size: NA
D gene: NA
CDR3 protein: CASSPGQWGTDTQYF
CDR3 DNA: TGCGCCAGCAGCCCTGGACAGTGGGGCACAGATACGCAGTATTTT

J gene: TRBJ2-5
V gene: TRBV10-3
clone size: once
D gene: TRBD2
CDR3 protein: CASQASGDETQYF
CDR3 DNA: TGTGCTTCTCAGGCTAGCGGGGATGAGACCCAGTACTTC

J gene: TRBJ2-1
V gene: TRBV19
clone size: NA
D gene: TRBD2
CDR3 protein: CASRWVLAGPDIF
CDR3 DNA: TGTGCCAGTAGATGGGTACTAGCGGGACCCGACATCTTC

J gene: TRBJ2-7
V gene: TRBV20-1
clone size: NA
D gene: NA
CDR3 protein: CSATLDYEQYF
CDR3 DNA: TGCAGTGCTACTCTAGATTACGAGCAGTACTTC

J gene: TRBJ2-7
V gene: TRBV7-9
clone size: NA
D gene: NA
CDR3 protein: CASSFRGQSFTYEQYF
CDR3 DNA: TGTGCCAGCAGCTTCCGTGGACAGTCCTTTACCTACGAGCAGTACTTC

J gene: TRBJ2-2
V gene: TRBV10-3
clone size: NA
D gene: TRBD2
CDR3 protein: CAISATLAGKKANTGELFF
CDR3 DNA: TGTGCCATCAGTGCTACTCTAGCGGGGAAGAAAGCGAACACCGGGGAGCTGTTTTTT

J gene: TRBJ2-5
V gene: TRBV5-5
clone size: NA
D gene: NA
CDR3 protein: CASSFAGRQETQYF
CDR3 DNA: TGTGCCAGCAGCTTTGCGGGGAGGCAAGAGACCCAGTACTTC

J gene: TRBJ1-5
V gene: TRBV19
clone size: NA
D gene: NA
CDR3 protein: CASSIYHENNQPQHF
CDR3 DNA: TGTGCCAGTAGTATCTATCATGAGAACAATCAGCCCCAGCATTTT

J gene: TRBJ1-5
V gene: TRBV19
clone size: NA
D gene: NA
CDR3 protein: CASSRVQANQPQHF
CDR3 DNA: TGTGCCAGTAGTAGGGTACAGGCCAATCAGCCCCAGCATTTT

J gene: TRBJ1-3
V gene: TRBV30
clone size: NA
D gene: NA
CDR3 protein: CAWKDRLSGNTIYF
CDR3 DNA: TGTGCCTGGAAGGACAGACTCTCTGGAAACACCATATATTTT

J gene: TRBJ2-3
V gene: TRBV4-2
clone size: NA
D gene: TRBD2
CDR3 protein: CASSQGRTSGRSTDTQYF
CDR3 DNA: TGTGCCAGCAGCCAAGGGCGGACTAGCGGGAGGAGCACAGATACGCAGTATTTT

J gene: TRBJ2-3
V gene: TRBV29-1
clone size: few
D gene: TRBD2
CDR3 protein: CSVEGSGNGDTQYF
CDR3 DNA: TGCAGCGTTGAAGGTAGCGGGAATGGAGATACGCAGTATTTT

J gene: TRBJ2-7
V gene: TRBV5-4
clone size: NA
D gene: NA
CDR3 protein: CASSLPLGYEQYF
CDR3 DNA: TGTGCCAGCAGCTTGCCCCTCGGCTACGAGCAGTACTTC

J gene: TRBJ2-1
V gene: TRBV5-1
clone size: once
D gene: TRBD1
CDR3 protein: CASSPGTDYNEQFF
CDR3 DNA: TGCGCCAGCAGCCCCGGGACAGACTACAATGAGCAGTTCTTC

J gene: TRBJ2-7
V gene: TRBV15
clone size: NA
D gene: NA
CDR3 protein: CATSRVQGNYEQYF
CDR3 DNA: TGTGCCACCAGCAGAGTGCAGGGGAACTACGAGCAGTACTTC

J gene: TRBJ2-7
V gene: TRBV2
clone size: NA
D gene: TRBD1
CDR3 protein: CASSRDRGHYEQYF
CDR3 DNA: TGTGCCAGCAGCCGGGACAGGGGGCACTACGAGCAGTACTTC

J gene: TRBJ1-1
V gene: TRBV10-3
clone size: NA
D gene: NA
CDR3 protein: CAISAGTSDTEAFF
CDR3 DNA: TGTGCCATCAGTGCAGGGACATCCGACACTGAAGCTTTCTTT

J gene: TRBJ2-3
V gene: TRBV5-1
clone size: NA
D gene: TRBD1
CDR3 protein: CASSLYGGQDTDTQYF
CDR3 DNA: TGCGCCAGCAGCTTGTACGGGGGACAGGACACAGATACGCAGTATTTT

J gene: TRBJ2-2
V gene: TRBV19
clone size: NA
D gene: TRBD2
CDR3 protein: CASIPTSGSYTGELFF
CDR3 DNA: TGTGCCAGTATCCCGACTAGCGGGAGCTACACCGGGGAGCTGTTTTTT

J gene: TRBJ2-1
V gene: TRBV5-6
clone size: few
D gene: NA
CDR3 protein: CASSLVRDLVGQFF
CDR3 DNA: TGTGCCAGCAGCTTGGTGCGGGATTTAGTTGGGCAGTTCTTC

J gene: TRBJ1-5
V gene: TRBV6-1
clone size: NA
D gene: NA
CDR3 protein: CASSEMGGPAQPQHF
CDR3 DNA: TGTGCCAGCAGTGAAATGGGGGGCCCAGCTCAGCCCCAGCATTTT

J gene: TRBJ1-2
V gene: TRBV7-6
clone size: NA
D gene: TRBD1
CDR3 protein: CASSLRTGGGYTF
CDR3 DNA: TGTGCCAGCAGCTTGAGGACAGGGGGAGGCTACACCTTC

J gene: TRBJ1-5
V gene: TRBV6-1
clone size: NA
D gene: NA
CDR3 protein: CASSEREDQPQHF
CDR3 DNA: TGTGCCAGCAGTGAAAGGGAAGATCAGCCCCAGCATTTT

J gene: TRBJ2-3
V gene: TRBV6-5
clone size: NA
D gene: TRBD2
CDR3 protein: CASSTGTSGTPQYF
CDR3 DNA: TGTGCCAGCAGTACCGGGACTAGCGGGACCCCGCAGTATTTT

J gene: TRBJ1-3
V gene: TRBV10-3
clone size: NA
D gene: NA
CDR3 protein: CAISDGDNSGNTIYF
CDR3 DNA: TGTGCCATCAGTGACGGGGATAACTCTGGAAACACCATATATTTT

J gene: TRBJ2-1
V gene: TRBV28
clone size: NA
D gene: NA
CDR3 protein: CATRMDISYNEQFF
CDR3 DNA: TGTGCCACTAGAATGGACATCTCGTACAATGAGCAGTTCTTC

J gene: TRBJ1-1
V gene: TRBV7-8
clone size: NA
D gene: TRBD1
CDR3 protein: CASSLEGTGLTAFF
CDR3 DNA: TGTGCCAGCAGCTTAGAAGGGACAGGGTTAACAGCTTTCTTT

J gene: TRBJ2-1
V gene: TRBV14
clone size: NA
D gene: NA
CDR3 protein: CASSQDSIWFNEQFF
CDR3 DNA: TGTGCCAGCAGCCAAGATAGCATATGGTTCAATGAGCAGTTCTTC

J gene: TRBJ1-2
V gene: TRBV6-1
clone size: NA
D gene: NA
CDR3 protein: CASSITGDTRGYTF
CDR3 DNA: TGTGCCAGCAGTATCACCGGGGACACTCGGGGCTACACCTTC

J gene: TRBJ2-3
V gene: TRBV5-4
clone size: NA
D gene: TRBD2
CDR3 protein: CASSLGLAGDTQYF
CDR3 DNA: TGTGCCAGCAGCCTGGGACTAGCAGGTGATACGCAGTATTTT

J gene: TRBJ1-5
V gene: TRBV19
clone size: NA
D gene: TRBD1
CDR3 protein: CASWDRGLWNQPQHF
CDR3 DNA: TGTGCCAGTTGGGACAGGGGGTTGTGGAATCAGCCCCAGCATTTT

J gene: TRBJ1-1
V gene: TRBV11-2
clone size: NA
D gene: NA
CDR3 protein: CASSWVGKNTEAFF
CDR3 DNA: TGTGCCAGCAGCTGGGTGGGAAAGAACACTGAAGCTTTCTTT

J gene: TRBJ2-3
V gene: TRBV6-5
clone size: NA
D gene: TRBD1
CDR3 protein: CASSTTGGGADTQYF
CDR3 DNA: TGTGCCAGCAGTACGACAGGGGGCGGAGCAGATACGCAGTATTTT

J gene: TRBJ2-5
V gene: TRBV29-1
clone size: NA
D gene: NA
CDR3 protein: CSVDSGVGGQETQYF
CDR3 DNA: TGCAGCGTTGATTCAGGGGTCGGTGGGCAAGAGACCCAGTACTTC

J gene: TRBJ1-4
V gene: TRBV6-5
clone size: NA
D gene: TRBD1
CDR3 protein: CASRPDRVAHEKLFF
CDR3 DNA: TGTGCCAGCAGACCCGACAGGGTCGCTCATGAAAAACTGTTTTTT

J gene: TRBJ2-7
V gene: TRBV6-5
clone size: NA
D gene: NA
CDR3 protein: CASSPHPDGEQYF
CDR3 DNA: TGTGCCAGCAGTCCCCACCCAGACGGCGAGCAGTACTTC

J gene: TRBJ2-1
V gene: TRBV7-3
clone size: once
D gene: NA
CDR3 protein: CASSLGGEGNEQFF
CDR3 DNA: TGTGCCAGCAGCTTAGGAGGAGAAGGCAATGAGCAGTTCTTC

J gene: TRBJ2-6
V gene: TRBV5-4
clone size: NA
D gene: NA
CDR3 protein: CASSLDVGNGANVLTF
CDR3 DNA: TGTGCCAGCAGCTTGGACGTCGGGAATGGGGCCAACGTCCTGACTTTC

J gene: TRBJ1-4
V gene: TRBV19
clone size: NA
D gene: NA
CDR3 protein: CASSPKRTENNEKLFF
CDR3 DNA: TGTGCCAGTAGTCCAAAAAGGACGGAGAATAATGAAAAACTGTTTTTT

J gene: TRBJ1-6
V gene: TRBV7-2
clone size: few
D gene: NA
CDR3 protein: CASSSNQRSPLHF
CDR3 DNA: TGTGCCAGCAGCTCCAATCAAAGGTCACCCCTCCACTTT

J gene: TRBJ1-2
V gene: TRBV6-6
clone size: NA
D gene: TRBD1
CDR3 protein: CASRPTTGTYGYTF
CDR3 DNA: TGTGCCAGCAGACCCACGACAGGGACCTATGGCTACACCTTC